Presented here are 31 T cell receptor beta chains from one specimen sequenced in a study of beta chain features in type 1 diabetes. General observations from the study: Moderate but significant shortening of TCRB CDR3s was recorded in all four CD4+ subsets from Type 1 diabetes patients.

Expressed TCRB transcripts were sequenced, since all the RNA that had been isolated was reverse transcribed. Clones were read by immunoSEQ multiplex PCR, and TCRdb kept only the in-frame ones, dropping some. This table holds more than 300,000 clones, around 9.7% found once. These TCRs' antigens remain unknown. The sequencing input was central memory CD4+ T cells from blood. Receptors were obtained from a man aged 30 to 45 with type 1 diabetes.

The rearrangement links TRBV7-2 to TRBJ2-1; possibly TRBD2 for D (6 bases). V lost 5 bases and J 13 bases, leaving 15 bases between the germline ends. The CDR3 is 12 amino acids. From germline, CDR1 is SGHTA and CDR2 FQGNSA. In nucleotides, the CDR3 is TGTGCCAGCAGCCTTCAACTAGCCCCCCAGTTCTTC. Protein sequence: CASSLQLAPQFF.

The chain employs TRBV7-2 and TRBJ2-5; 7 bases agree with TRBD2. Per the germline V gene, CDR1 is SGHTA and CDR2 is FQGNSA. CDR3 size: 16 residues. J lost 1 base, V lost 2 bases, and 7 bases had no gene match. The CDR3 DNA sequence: TGTGCCAGCAGCTTACGGCTCTGGGGGGGCCAAGAGACCCAGTACTTC. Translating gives CASSLRLWGGQETQYF.

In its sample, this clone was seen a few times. Written as DNA, the CDR3 is TGTGCCTGGCGGTTGGCAGGGGGGGGACCCAAAAACATTCAGTACTTC. This gives the protein CAWRLAGGGPKNIQYF. V is TRBV30 and J is TRBJ2-4; D is perhaps TRBD1 or TRBD2 (7 bases each). V lost 5 bases to trimming and J lost 2 bases, with 19 bases between them. The CDR3 length is 16 residues. Per germline, CDR1 GTSNPN and CDR2 SVGIG (reference sequence).

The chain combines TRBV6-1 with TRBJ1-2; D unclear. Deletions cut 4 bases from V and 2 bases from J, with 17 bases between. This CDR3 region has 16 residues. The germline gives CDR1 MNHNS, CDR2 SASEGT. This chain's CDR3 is CASSGWGRIKNYGYTF. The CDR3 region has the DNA TGTGCCAGCAGTGGATGGGGTCGAATCAAGAACTATGGCTACACCTTC.

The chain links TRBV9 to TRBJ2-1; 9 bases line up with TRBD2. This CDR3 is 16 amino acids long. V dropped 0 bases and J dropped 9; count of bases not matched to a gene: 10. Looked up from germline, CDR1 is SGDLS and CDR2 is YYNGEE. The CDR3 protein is CASSVAAGSGGGEQFF. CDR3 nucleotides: TGTGCCAGCAGCGTAGCAGCGGGTAGCGGGGGAGGTGAGCAGTTCTTC.

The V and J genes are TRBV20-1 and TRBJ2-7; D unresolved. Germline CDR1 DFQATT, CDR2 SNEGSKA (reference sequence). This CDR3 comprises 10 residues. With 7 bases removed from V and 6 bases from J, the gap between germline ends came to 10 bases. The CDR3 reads CSEGQFEQYF. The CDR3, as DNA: TGCAGTGAAGGGCAGTTCGAGCAGTACTTC.

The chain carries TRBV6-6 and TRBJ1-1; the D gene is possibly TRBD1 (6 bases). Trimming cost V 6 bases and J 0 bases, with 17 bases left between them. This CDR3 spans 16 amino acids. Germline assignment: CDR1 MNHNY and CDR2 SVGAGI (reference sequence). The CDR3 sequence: CASRKQIQGMNTEAFF. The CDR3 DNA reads TGTGCCAGCAGGAAGCAAATACAGGGAATGAACACTGAAGCTTTCTTT.

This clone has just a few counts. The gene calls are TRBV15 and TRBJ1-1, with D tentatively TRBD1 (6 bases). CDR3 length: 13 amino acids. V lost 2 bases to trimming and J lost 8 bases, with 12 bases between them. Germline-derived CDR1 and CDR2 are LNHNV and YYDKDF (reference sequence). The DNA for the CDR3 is TGTGCCACCAGCAGACTAGGGGGGCCGGAAGCTTTCTTT. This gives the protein CATSRLGGPEAFF.

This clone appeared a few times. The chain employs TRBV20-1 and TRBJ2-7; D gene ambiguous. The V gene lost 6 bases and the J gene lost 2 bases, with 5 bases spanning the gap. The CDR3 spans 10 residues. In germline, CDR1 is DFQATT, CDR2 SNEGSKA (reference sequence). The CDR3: CSAPAYEQYF. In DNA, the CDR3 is TGCAGTGCCCCTGCCTACGAGCAGTACTTC.

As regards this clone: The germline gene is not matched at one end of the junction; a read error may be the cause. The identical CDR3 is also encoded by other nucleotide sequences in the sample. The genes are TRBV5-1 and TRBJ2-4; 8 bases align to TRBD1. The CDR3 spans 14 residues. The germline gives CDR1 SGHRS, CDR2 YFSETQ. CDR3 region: CASSLGGQGNIQYF. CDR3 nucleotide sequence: TGTGCCAGCAGCTTGGGCGGACAGGGAAACATTCAGTACTTC.

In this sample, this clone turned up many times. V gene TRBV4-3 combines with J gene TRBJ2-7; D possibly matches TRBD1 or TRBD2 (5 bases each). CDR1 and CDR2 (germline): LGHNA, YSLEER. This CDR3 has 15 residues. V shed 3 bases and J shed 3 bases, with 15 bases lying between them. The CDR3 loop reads CASSQATGTLYEQYF. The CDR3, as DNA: TGCGCCAGCAGCCAGGCTACCGGGACCCTCTACGAGCAGTACTTC.

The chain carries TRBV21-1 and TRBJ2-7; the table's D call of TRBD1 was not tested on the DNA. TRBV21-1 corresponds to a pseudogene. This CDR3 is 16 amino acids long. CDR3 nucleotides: TGTGCCAGCAGCAAAGGCCCTCTGGGGCTTTCCTACGAGCAGTACTTC. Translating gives CASSKGPLGLSYEQYF.

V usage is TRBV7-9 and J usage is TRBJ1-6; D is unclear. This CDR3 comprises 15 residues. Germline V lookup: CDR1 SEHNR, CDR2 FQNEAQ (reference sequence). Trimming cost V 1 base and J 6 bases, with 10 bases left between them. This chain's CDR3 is CASSLDARGNSPLHF. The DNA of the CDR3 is TGTGCCAGCAGCTTAGACGCCCGGGGTAATTCACCCCTCCACTTT.

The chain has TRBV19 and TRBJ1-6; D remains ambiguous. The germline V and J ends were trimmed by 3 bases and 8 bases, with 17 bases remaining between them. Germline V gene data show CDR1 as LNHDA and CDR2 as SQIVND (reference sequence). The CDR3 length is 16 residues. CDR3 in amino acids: CASSIMGWKTDSPLHF. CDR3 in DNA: TGTGCCAGTAGTATTATGGGCTGGAAGACTGATTCACCCCTCCACTTT.

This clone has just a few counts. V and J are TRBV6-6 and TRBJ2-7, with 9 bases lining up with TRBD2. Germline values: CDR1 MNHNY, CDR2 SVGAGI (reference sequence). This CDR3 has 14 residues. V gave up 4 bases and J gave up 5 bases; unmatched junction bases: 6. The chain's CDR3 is CASSSQRGAHEQYF. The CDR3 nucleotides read TGTGCCAGCAGTTCCCAGCGGGGGGCCCACGAGCAGTACTTC.

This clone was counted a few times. The chain's CDR3 is CAWSVGGGSYEQYF. In DNA, the CDR3 is TGTGCCTGGAGTGTTGGCGGGGGGTCCTACGAGCAGTACTTC. The chain couples TRBV30 to TRBJ2-7; 8 positions match TRBD2. V dropped 0 bases and J dropped 1; count of bases not matched to a gene: 2. The CDR3 covers 14 residues. The germline CDR1 and CDR2 sequences are GTSNPN and SVGIG (reference sequence).

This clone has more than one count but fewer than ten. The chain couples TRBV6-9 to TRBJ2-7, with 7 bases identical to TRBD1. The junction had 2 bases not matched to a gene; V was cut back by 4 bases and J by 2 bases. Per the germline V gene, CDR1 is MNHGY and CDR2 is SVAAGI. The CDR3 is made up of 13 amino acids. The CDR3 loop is CASSWDSAYEQYF. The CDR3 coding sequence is TGTGCCAGCAGTTGGGACAGTGCCTACGAGCAGTACTTC.

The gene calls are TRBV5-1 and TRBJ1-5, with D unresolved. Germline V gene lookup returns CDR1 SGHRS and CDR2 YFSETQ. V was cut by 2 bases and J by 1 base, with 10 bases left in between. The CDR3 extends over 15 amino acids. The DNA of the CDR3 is TGCGCCAGCAGCTTATCAGCCGGGAGCAATCAGCCCCAGCATTTT. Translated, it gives CASSLSAGSNQPQHF.

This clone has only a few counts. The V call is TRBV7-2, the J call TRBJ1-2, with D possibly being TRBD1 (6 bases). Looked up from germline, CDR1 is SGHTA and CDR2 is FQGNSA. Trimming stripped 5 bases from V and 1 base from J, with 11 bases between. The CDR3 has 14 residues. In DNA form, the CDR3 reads TGTGCCAGCAGCCCGAACAGGGTTAACTATGGCTACACCTTC. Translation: CASSPNRVNYGYTF.

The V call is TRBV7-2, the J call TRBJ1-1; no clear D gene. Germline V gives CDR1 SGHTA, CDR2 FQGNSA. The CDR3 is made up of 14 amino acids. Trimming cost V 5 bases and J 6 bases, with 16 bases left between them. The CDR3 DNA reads TGTGCCAGCAGCATACACGCGACCCCACCTGAAGCTTTCTTT. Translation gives CASSIHATPPEAFF.

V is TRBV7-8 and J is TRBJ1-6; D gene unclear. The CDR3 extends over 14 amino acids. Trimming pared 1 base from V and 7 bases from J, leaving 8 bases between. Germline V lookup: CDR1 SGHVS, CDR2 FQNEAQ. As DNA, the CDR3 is TGTGCCAGCAGCTTAGTGGGCGGAAATTCACCCCTCCACTTT. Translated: CASSLVGGNSPLHF.

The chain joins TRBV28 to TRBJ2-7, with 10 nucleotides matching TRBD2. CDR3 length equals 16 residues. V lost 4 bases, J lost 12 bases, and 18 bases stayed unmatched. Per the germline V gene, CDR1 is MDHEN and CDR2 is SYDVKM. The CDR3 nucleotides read TGTGCCAGCAGTTCGACACCGGGACTAGCGTTTCAAAGAGCGTACTTC. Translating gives CASSSTPGLAFQRAYF.

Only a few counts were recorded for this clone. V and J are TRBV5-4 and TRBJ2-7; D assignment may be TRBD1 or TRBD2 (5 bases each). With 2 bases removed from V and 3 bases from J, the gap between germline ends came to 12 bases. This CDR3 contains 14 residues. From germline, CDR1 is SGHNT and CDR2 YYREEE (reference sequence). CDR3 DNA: TGTGCCAGCAGCTTAGCCCTGGGGGACTACGAGCAGTACTTC. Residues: CASSLALGDYEQYF.

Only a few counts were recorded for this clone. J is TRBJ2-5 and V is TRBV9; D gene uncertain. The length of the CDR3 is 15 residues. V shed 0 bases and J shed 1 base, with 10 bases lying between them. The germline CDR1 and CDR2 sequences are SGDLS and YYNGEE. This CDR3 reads CASSVGLGSQETQYF. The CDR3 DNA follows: TGTGCCAGCAGCGTAGGGCTGGGCAGCCAAGAGACCCAGTACTTC.

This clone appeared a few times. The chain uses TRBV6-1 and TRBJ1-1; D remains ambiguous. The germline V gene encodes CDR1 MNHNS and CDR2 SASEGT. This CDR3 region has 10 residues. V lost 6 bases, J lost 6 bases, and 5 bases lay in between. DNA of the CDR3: TGTGCCAGCAGGGACGCTGAAGCTTTCTTT. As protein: CASRDAEAFF.

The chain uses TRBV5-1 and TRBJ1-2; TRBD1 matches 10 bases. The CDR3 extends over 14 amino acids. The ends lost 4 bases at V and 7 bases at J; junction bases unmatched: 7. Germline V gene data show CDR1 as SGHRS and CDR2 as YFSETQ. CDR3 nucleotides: TGCGCCAGCAGCGCCGGGACAGGGGAGGGTGGCTACACCTTC. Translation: CASSAGTGEGGYTF.

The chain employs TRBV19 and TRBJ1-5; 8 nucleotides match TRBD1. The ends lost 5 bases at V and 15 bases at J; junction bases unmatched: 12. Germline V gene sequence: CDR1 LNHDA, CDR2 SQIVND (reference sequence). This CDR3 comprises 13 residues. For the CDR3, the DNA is TGTGCCAGTAGTCCCTCGGAGGGCGGACAGGGGCATTTT. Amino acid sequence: CASSPSEGGQGHF. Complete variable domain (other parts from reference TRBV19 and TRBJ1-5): DGGITQSPKYLFRKEGQNVTLSCEQNLNHDAMYWYRQDPGQGLRLIYYSQIVNDFQKGDIAEGYSVSREKKESFPLTVTSAQKNPTAFYLCASSPSEGGQGHFGDGTRLSIL.

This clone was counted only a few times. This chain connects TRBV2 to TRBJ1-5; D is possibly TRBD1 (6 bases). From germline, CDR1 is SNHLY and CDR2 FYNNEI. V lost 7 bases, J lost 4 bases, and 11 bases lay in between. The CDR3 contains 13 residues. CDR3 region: CASKTGLNQPQHF. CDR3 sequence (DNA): TGTGCCAGCAAGACAGGCCTAAATCAGCCCCAGCATTTT.

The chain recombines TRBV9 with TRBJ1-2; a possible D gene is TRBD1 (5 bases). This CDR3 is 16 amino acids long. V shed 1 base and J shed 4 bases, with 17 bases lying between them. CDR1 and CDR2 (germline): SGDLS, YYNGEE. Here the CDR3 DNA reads TGTGCCAGCAGCGTATTTAGGGACGCACGGTTCTATGGCTACACCTTC. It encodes CASSVFRDARFYGYTF.

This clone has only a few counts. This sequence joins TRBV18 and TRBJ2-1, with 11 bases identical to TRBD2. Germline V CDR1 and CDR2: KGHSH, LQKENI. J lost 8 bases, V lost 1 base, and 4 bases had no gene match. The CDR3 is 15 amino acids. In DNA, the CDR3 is TGTGCCAGCTCACCACGACTAGCGGGGCAGGATGAGCAGTTCTTC. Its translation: CASSPRLAGQDEQFF.

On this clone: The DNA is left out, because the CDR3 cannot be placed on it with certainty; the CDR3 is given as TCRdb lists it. CDR3 protein: CASSFGPGTGRSWFF. The chain has TRBV5-1 and TRBJ2-1; the table's D gene call, TRBD1, was not cross checked with the DNA. Germline V CDR1 and CDR2: SGHRS, YFSETQ. The CDR3 is 15 residues long, ends included.